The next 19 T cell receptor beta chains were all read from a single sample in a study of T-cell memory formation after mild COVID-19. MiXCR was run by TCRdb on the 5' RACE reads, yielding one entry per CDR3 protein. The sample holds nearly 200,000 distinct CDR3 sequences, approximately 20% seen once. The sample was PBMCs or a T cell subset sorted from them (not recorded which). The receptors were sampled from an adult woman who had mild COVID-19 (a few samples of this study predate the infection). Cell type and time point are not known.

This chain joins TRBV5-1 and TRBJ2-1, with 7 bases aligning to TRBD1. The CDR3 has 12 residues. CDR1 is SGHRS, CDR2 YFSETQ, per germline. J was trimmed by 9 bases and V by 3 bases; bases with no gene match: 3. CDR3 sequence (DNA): TGCGCCAGCAGCTCAGGGGGAGCTGAGCAGTTCTTC. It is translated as CASSSGGAEQFF.

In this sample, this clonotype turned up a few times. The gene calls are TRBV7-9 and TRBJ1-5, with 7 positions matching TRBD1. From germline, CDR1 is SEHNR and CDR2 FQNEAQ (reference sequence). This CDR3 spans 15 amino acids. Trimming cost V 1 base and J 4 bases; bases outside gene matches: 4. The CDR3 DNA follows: TGTGCCAGCAGCTTAGAAACAGGGGCAAATCAGCCCCAGCATTTT. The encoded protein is CASSLETGANQPQHF.

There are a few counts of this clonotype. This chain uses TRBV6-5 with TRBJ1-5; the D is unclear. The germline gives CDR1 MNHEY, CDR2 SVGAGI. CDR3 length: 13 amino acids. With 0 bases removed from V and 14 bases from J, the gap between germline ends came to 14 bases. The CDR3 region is CASSYSRRAAKHF. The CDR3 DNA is TGTGCCAGCAGTTACTCGAGACGGGCAGCGAAGCATTTT.

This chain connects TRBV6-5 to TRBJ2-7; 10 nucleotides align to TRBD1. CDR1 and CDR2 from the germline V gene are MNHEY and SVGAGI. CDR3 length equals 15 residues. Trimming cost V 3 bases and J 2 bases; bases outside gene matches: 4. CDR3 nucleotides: TGTGCCAGCAGTTATCGGGACAGGGGCCCCTACGAGCAGTACTTC. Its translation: CASSYRDRGPYEQYF.

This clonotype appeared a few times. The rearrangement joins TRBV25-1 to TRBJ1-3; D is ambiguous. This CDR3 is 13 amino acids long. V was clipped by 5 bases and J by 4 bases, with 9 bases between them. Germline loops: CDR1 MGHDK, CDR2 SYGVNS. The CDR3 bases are TGTGCCAGCAGTCCAACCTCAGGAAACACCATATATTTT. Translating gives CASSPTSGNTIYF.

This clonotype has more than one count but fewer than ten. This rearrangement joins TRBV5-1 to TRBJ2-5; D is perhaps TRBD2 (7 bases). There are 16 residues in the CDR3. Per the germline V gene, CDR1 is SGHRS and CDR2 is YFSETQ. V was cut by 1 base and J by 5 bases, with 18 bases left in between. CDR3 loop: CASSLFGGAQEETQYF. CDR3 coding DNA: TGCGCCAGCAGCTTGTTTGGGGGGGCCCAGGAGGAGACCCAGTACTTC. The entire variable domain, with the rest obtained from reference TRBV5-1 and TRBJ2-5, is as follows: KAGVTQTPRYLIKTRGQQVTLSCSPISGHRSVSWYQQTPGQGLQFLFEYFSETQRNKGNFPGRFSGRQFSNSRSEMNVSTLELGDSALYLCASSLFGGAQEETQYFGPGTRLLVL.

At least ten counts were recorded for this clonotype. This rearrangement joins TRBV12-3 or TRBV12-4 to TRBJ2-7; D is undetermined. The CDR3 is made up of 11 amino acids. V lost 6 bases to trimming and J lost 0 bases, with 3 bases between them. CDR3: CASSPSYEQYF. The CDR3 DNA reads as TGTGCCAGCAGCCCCTCCTACGAGCAGTACTTC.

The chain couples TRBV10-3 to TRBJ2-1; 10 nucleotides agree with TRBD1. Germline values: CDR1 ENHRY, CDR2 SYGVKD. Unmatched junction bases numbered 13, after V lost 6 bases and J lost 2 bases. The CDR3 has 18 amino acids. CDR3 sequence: CAIRDVGQGVLAYNEQFF. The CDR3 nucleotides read TGTGCCATCAGGGACGTCGGACAGGGGGTGCTGGCCTACAATGAGCAGTTCTTC.

CDR3 DNA sequence: TGTGCCAGCAGTTTATATCCGGGATCTGAAGCTTTCTTT. This encodes CASSLYPGSEAFF. The chain has TRBV27 and TRBJ1-1; D is uncertain. The CDR3 has 13 residues. Trimming pared 1 base from V and 6 bases from J, leaving 9 bases between. From germline, CDR1 is MNHEY and CDR2 SMNVEV (reference sequence).

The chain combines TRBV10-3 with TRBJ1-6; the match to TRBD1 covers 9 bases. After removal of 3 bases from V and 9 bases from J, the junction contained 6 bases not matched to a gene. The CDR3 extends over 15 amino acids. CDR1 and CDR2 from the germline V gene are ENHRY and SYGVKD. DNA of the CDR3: TGTGCCATCAGTGATAAGGGACAGGGTGTTTCACCCCTCCACTTT. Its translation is CAISDKGQGVSPLHF.

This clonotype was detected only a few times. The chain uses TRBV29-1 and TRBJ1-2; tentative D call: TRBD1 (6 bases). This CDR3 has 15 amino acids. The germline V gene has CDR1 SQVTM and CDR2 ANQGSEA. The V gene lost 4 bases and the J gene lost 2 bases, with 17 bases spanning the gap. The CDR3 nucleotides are TGCAGCGTTGTAATACGGGACACAATCAACTATGGCTACACCTTC. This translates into CSVVIRDTINYGYTF.

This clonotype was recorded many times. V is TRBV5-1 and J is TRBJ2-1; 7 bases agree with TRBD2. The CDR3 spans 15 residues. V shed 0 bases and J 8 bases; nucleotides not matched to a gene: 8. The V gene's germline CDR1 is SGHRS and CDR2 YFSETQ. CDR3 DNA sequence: TGCGCCAGCAGCTTGGCCGCGGGGGTGGAGTATGAGCAGTTCTTC. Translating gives CASSLAAGVEYEQFF.

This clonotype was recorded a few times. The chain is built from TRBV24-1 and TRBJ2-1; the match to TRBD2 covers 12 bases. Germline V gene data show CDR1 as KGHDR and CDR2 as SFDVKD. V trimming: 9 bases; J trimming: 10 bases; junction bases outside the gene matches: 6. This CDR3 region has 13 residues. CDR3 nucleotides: TGTGCCACCGGCCTAGCGGGGGGGCACGAGCAGTTCTTC. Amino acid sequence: CATGLAGGHEQFF.

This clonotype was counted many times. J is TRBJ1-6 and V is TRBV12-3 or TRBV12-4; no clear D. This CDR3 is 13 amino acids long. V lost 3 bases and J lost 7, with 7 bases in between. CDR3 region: CASSLTFNSPLHF. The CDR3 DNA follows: TGTGCCAGCAGTTTGACTTTCAATTCACCCCTCCACTTT.

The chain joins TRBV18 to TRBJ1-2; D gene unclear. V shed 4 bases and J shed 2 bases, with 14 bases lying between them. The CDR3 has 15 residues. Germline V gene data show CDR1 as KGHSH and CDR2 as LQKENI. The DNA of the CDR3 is TGTGCCAGCTCACGCTCGCCGGGCCCCAACTATGGCTACACCTTC. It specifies CASSRSPGPNYGYTF. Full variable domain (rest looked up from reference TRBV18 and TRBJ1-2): NAGVMQNPRHLVRRRGQEARLRCSPMKGHSHVYWYRQLPEEGLKFMVYLQKENIIDESGMPKERFSAEFPKEGPSILRIQQVVRGDSAAYFCASSRSPGPNYGYTFGSGTRLTVV.

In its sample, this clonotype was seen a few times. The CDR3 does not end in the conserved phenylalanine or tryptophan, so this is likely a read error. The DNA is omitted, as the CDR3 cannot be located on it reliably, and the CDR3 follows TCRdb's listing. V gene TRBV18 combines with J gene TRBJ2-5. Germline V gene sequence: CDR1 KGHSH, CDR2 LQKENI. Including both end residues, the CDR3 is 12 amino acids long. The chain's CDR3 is CASSPPGGTCRI.

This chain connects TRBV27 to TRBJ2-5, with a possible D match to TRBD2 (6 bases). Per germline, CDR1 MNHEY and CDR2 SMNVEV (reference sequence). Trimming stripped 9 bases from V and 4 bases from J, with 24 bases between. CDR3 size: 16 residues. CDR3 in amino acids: CARTFGRGTGGETQYF. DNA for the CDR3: TGTGCCAGAACCTTTGGGCGCGGGACTGGGGGAGAGACCCAGTACTTC.

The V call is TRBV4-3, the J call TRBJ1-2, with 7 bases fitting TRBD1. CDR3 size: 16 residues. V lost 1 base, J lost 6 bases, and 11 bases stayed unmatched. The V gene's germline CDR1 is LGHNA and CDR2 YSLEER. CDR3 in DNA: TGCGCCAGCAGCCAAGTGGGGTTACAGGGGACGCATGGCTACACCTTC. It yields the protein CASSQVGLQGTHGYTF.

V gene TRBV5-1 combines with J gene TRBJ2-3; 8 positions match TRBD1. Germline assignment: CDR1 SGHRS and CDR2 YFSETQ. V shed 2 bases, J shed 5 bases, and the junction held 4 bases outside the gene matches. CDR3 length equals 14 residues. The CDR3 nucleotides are TGCGCCAGCAGCTTCCAGGGGGCTGGAGATACGCAGTATTTT. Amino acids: CASSFQGAGDTQYF.